The 27 T cell receptor beta chains below come from one sample, sequenced in a study of blood T cell repertoires in COVID-19. Using immunoSEQ multiplex PCR, the repertoire was profiled, and TCRdb retains in-frame clones only, with some absent. In the table there are some 330,000 clones, roughly nine tenths of which are singletons. The sequencing sample was made of peripheral blood. Receptors originate from a woman aged 25-40 years with COVID-19, enrolled during active disease.

This chain connects TRBV5-5 to TRBJ2-1; 7 positions match TRBD1. Germline V gene data show CDR1 as SGHKS and CDR2 as YYEKEE (reference sequence). This CDR3 comprises 14 residues. V shed 0 bases, J shed 7 bases, and the junction held 4 bases outside the gene matches. CDR3 coding DNA: TGTGCCAGCAGCTTGGGCTTGACAGGGAATGAGCAGTTCTTC. Protein: CASSLGLTGNEQFF.

The chain has TRBV30 and TRBJ1-5, with TRBD1 as a possible D gene (6 bases). Trimming stripped 0 bases from V and 0 bases from J, with 12 bases between. The germline V gene has CDR1 GTSNPN and CDR2 SVGIG (reference sequence). The length of the CDR3 is 16 residues. DNA of the CDR3: TGTGCCTGGAGTGTAAGAGGGGGAAATAGCAATCAGCCCCAGCATTTT. This gives the protein CAWSVRGGNSNQPQHF. Together with reference TRBV30 and TRBJ1-5, the CDR3 gives the full variable domain: SQTIHQWPATLVQPVGSPLSLECTVEGTSNPNLYWYRQAAGRGLQLLFYSVGIGQISSEVPQNLSASRPQDRQFILSSKKLLLSDSGFYLCAWSVRGGNSNQPQHFGDGTRLSIL.

The chain has TRBV5-4 and TRBJ1-6; D is possibly TRBD1 (5 bases). CDR1 and CDR2 (germline): SGHNT, YYREEE (reference sequence). V was pared by 0 bases and J by 14 bases, with 9 bases between. The CDR3 has 12 residues. The CDR3 bases are TGTGCCAGCAGCTTGGTCCGGGGGACCCTCCACTTT. Amino acid sequence: CASSLVRGTLHF.

With regard to this clone: An end of the junction differs from the germline gene, which may be a read error. The rearrangement uses TRBV2 and TRBJ2-3; 7 bases are a match to TRBD2. In germline, CDR1 is SNHLY, CDR2 FYNNEI. The CDR3 runs to 11 residues. The chain's CDR3 is CSGGNTDTQYF. CDR3 coding DNA: TGCTCCGGGGGGAACACAGATACGCAGTATTTT. Complete variable domain (other parts from reference TRBV2 and TRBJ2-3): EPEVTQTPSHQVTQMGQEVILRCVPISNHLYFYWYRQILGQKVEFLVSFYNNEISEKSEIFDDQFSVERPDGSNFTLKIRSTKLEDSAMYFCSGGNTDTQYFGPGTRLTVL.

This chain uses TRBV6-5 with TRBJ2-1; TRBD2 is a possible D gene (5 bases). CDR3 length: 15 amino acids. Trimming cost V 8 bases and J 0 bases, with 14 bases left between them. The germline V gene has CDR1 MNHEY and CDR2 SVGAGI. As DNA, the CDR3 is TGTGCCAGCCGACCCGGGGTGAGCTCCTACAATGAGCAGTTCTTC. It specifies CASRPGVSSYNEQFF.

The chain couples TRBV28 to TRBJ1-6; D is uncertain. The germline V and J ends were trimmed by 6 bases and 7 bases, with 13 bases remaining between them. The V gene's germline CDR1 is MDHEN and CDR2 SYDVKM. This CDR3 is 14 amino acids long. The CDR3 DNA follows: TGTGCCAGCAGGGGCAGGCCTTCAAATTCACCCCTCCACTTT. Residues: CASRGRPSNSPLHF.

This chain connects TRBV7-9 to TRBJ2-3; 9 bases line up with TRBD2. The germline V gene encodes CDR1 SEHNR and CDR2 FQNEAQ (reference sequence). V shed 1 base and J 2 bases; nucleotides not matched to a gene: 7. This CDR3 region has 17 residues. The DNA of the CDR3 is TGTGCCAGCAGCTTAGGACGGGTAGCGGGGGACACAGATACGCAGTATTTT. It encodes CASSLGRVAGDTDTQYF.

The rearrangement joins TRBV7-2 to TRBJ2-1; 14 nucleotides align to TRBD2. In germline, CDR1 is SGHTA, CDR2 FQGNSA. This CDR3 contains 16 residues. The trim removed 4 bases at V and 8 bases at J, leaving 7 bases unmatched. The CDR3 loop is CASSSWTSGGPDEQFF. The CDR3 DNA sequence: TGTGCCAGCAGCTCATGGACTAGCGGGGGGCCCGATGAGCAGTTCTTC.

The CDR3 reads CASSFLGTGEAFF. The CDR3 DNA reads TGCGCCAGCAGCTTCCTCGGGACAGGAGAAGCTTTCTTT. The V gene is TRBV5-1, the J gene TRBJ1-1, with 8 bases fitting TRBD1. Trimming took 2 bases from V and 8 from J; bases not matched to a gene: 5. CDR3 length: 13 amino acids. From germline, CDR1 is SGHRS and CDR2 YFSETQ.

The chain uses TRBV27 and TRBJ1-5; D is possibly TRBD1 (6 bases). CDR1 is MNHEY, CDR2 SMNVEV, per germline (reference sequence). Trimming stripped 5 bases from V and 3 bases from J, with 14 bases between. The CDR3 consists of 15 residues. The CDR3 DNA sequence: TGTGCCAGCAGTCAGAGGGGGGGGGACAATCAGCCCCAGCATTTT. Translating gives CASSQRGGDNQPQHF.

The J gene is TRBJ2-7, the V gene TRBV19; 8 bases are a match to TRBD2. The germline V gene has CDR1 LNHDA and CDR2 SQIVND (reference sequence). The CDR3 loop spans 16 amino acids. V lost 4 bases and J lost 0; bases outside the gene matches: 8. Here the CDR3 DNA reads TGTGCCAGTAGTACCACAGGGCGGGGGGCCTCCTACGAGCAGTACTTC. Translation gives CASSTTGRGASYEQYF. The whole variable domain, filled in from reference TRBV19 and TRBJ2-7, reads DGGITQSPKYLFRKEGQNVTLSCEQNLNHDAMYWYRQDPGQGLRLIYYSQIVNDFQKGDIAEGYSVSREKKESFPLTVTSAQKNPTAFYLCASSTTGRGASYEQYFGPGTRLTVT.

The chain uses TRBV4-2 and TRBJ2-7, with D maybe TRBD1 (5 bases). Trimming pared 0 bases from V and 0 bases from J, leaving 9 bases between. This CDR3 has 15 amino acids. CDR1 is LGHNA and CDR2 is YNFKEQ in the germline V gene. This CDR3 reads CASSQEGQLSYEQYF. CDR3 sequence (DNA): TGTGCCAGCAGCCAAGAGGGGCAGCTCTCCTACGAGCAGTACTTC.

This rearrangement joins TRBV2 to TRBJ1-1, with TRBD1 matching over 7 bases. The CDR3 spans 15 residues. The junction had 9 bases not matched to a gene; V was cut back by 4 bases and J by 4 bases. Looked up from germline, CDR1 is SNHLY and CDR2 is FYNNEI. CDR3 region: CASSVYGAGGTEAFF. The CDR3 DNA reads TGTGCCAGCAGTGTTTATGGCGCAGGGGGCACTGAAGCTTTCTTT.

This clone was detected only once. The V call is TRBV7-2, the J call TRBJ1-1, with D perhaps matching TRBD1 (5 bases). Looked up from germline, CDR1 is SGHTA and CDR2 is FQGNSA. The ends were cut back, 0 bases at V and 7 bases at J, with 15 bases in the middle. The CDR3 has 15 amino acids. CDR3 protein: CASSLAQGRGGEAFF. DNA for the CDR3: TGTGCCAGCAGCTTAGCGCAAGGTAGGGGTGGTGAAGCTTTCTTT.

This clone was seen only once. J is TRBJ2-7 and V is TRBV7-9; 7 positions agree with TRBD1. Germline-derived CDR1 and CDR2 are SEHNR and FQNEAQ (reference sequence). The CDR3 has 16 residues. Trimming cost V 0 bases and J 2 bases; bases outside gene matches: 7. Here the CDR3 DNA reads TGTGCCAGCAGCTTAGCCAAAGGACAGGTTCCCTACGAGCAGTACTTC. Its protein is CASSLAKGQVPYEQYF.

The chain carries TRBV18 and TRBJ2-7, with 8 bases aligning to TRBD1. V was pared by 6 bases and J by 7 bases, with 8 bases of the junction left unmatched. The CDR3 has 13 amino acids. Per germline, CDR1 KGHSH and CDR2 LQKENI. CDR3 in amino acids: CASSPTGGLEQYF. The CDR3, as DNA: TGTGCCAGCTCTCCCACAGGGGGTCTGGAGCAGTACTTC.

V gene TRBV6-5 combines with J gene TRBJ2-5; tentative D call: TRBD2 (5 bases). The V gene's germline CDR1 is MNHEY and CDR2 SVGAGI. V was cut by 0 bases and J by 5 bases, with 16 bases left in between. CDR3 length equals 16 residues. CDR3 in DNA: TGTGCCAGCAGTTACTCCGCTAGCTCGGCCACGGAGACCCAGTACTTC. Translated: CASSYSASSATETQYF.

This clone has a handful of counts. This chain connects TRBV5-1 to TRBJ1-2; TRBD1 agrees at 8 bases. The trim removed 3 bases at V and 8 bases at J, leaving 6 bases unmatched. Germline CDR1 SGHRS, CDR2 YFSETQ. The CDR3 has 13 amino acids. In DNA, the CDR3 is TGCGCCAGCAGCTCGACAGGGGTAGGGGGCTACACCTTC. This gives the protein CASSSTGVGGYTF.

The chain carries TRBV29-1 and TRBJ2-7, with D perhaps TRBD1 (5 bases). Germline V gene sequence: CDR1 SQVTM, CDR2 ANQGSEA. This CDR3 region has 13 residues. V lost 4 bases to trimming and J lost 0 bases, with 10 bases between them. The CDR3 bases are TGCAGCGTTGTGTGGGGCAGCTCCTACGAGCAGTACTTC. It is translated as CSVVWGSSYEQYF.

The gene calls are TRBV19 and TRBJ1-2; 7 bases match TRBD1. Germline CDR1 and CDR2: LNHDA and SQIVND (reference sequence). The CDR3 covers 12 residues. With 6 bases clipped from V and 8 bases from J, the junction kept 6 bases outside the gene matches. CDR3 loop: CASSRDRVGYTF. DNA of the CDR3: TGTGCCAGTAGCAGAGACAGGGTCGGCTACACCTTC. The full variable domain, in which reference TRBV19 and TRBJ1-2 provide the parts outside the CDR3, is DGGITQSPKYLFRKEGQNVTLSCEQNLNHDAMYWYRQDPGQGLRLIYYSQIVNDFQKGDIAEGYSVSREKKESFPLTVTSAQKNPTAFYLCASSRDRVGYTFGSGTRLTVV.

The rearrangement joins TRBV7-9 to TRBJ2-1; TRBD1 might be the D (6 bases). The CDR3 covers 15 residues. V lost 4 bases and J lost 4, with 14 bases in between. The germline V gene has CDR1 SEHNR and CDR2 FQNEAQ (reference sequence). CDR3 bases: TGTGCCAGCAGCTGGTCGGGACAAAAGTACAATGAGCAGTTCTTC. Encoded protein: CASSWSGQKYNEQFF.

V is TRBV5-1 and J is TRBJ1-6; a weak D match, TRBD1 (5 bases). The CDR3 runs to 14 residues. Germline CDR1 reads SGHRS; CDR2 reads YFSETQ. The V and J ends lost 3 bases and 5 bases respectively, with 9 bases between them. CDR3 sequence: CASSSGLDNSPLHF. The CDR3 region has the DNA TGCGCCAGCAGCTCGGGACTGGATAATTCACCCCTCCACTTT.

The table lists this clone with a count of one. The chain carries TRBV11-3 and TRBJ1-2, with D maybe TRBD1 (5 bases). Germline V lookup: CDR1 SGHNT, CDR2 YENEEA. V lost 5 bases and J lost 8, with 9 bases in between. This CDR3 is built from 11 residues. CDR3 coding DNA: TGTGCCAGCAGCCAGGGAGGAGGCTACACCTTC. It encodes CASSQGGGYTF.

The rearrangement uses TRBV11-2 and TRBJ1-1, with 9 bases matching TRBD1. The germline CDR1 and CDR2 sequences are SGHAT and FQNNGV. This CDR3 spans 15 amino acids. V shed 5 bases and J 7 bases; nucleotides not matched to a gene: 11. In DNA, the CDR3 is TGTGCCAGCAGCCCTCGGACAGGGGCCGCCTATGAAGCTTTCTTT. Its translation: CASSPRTGAAYEAFF.

CDR3 residues: CASSSQLADEQFF. The CDR3 nucleotides read TGTGCCAGCTCATCCCAATTGGCGGATGAGCAGTTCTTC. The chain joins TRBV18 to TRBJ2-1, with D unclear. Between the trimmed V and J ends, which lost 5 bases and 8 bases, there was a span of 13 bases. The germline V gene encodes CDR1 KGHSH and CDR2 LQKENI. The CDR3 loop spans 13 amino acids.

The V gene is TRBV15, the J gene TRBJ2-2, with TRBD1 identical over 8 bases. The CDR3 extends over 14 amino acids. The trim removed 8 bases at V and 2 bases at J, leaving 4 bases unmatched. Germline CDR1 and CDR2: LNHNV and YYDKDF (reference sequence). CDR3 DNA sequence: TGTGCCACCGGGGACAGGAGAAACACCGGGGAGCTGTTTTTT. This encodes CATGDRRNTGELFF.

In the case of this clone: This sequence may be a read error, since a much larger clone differs from it by one base. The chain's CDR3 is CASRGDNQPQHF. The CDR3 DNA is TGTGCCAGCAGAGGGGACAATCAGCCCCAGCATTTT. The chain uses TRBV2 and TRBJ1-5; weak D call: TRBD1 (5 bases). This CDR3 region has 12 residues. Trimming took 6 bases from V and 3 from J, leaving 6 bases between them. Germline V gene data show CDR1 as SNHLY and CDR2 as FYNNEI. The variable domain in full, with the rest retrieved from reference TRBV2 and TRBJ1-5, is EPEVTQTPSHQVTQMGQEVILRCVPISNHLYFYWYRQILGQKVEFLVSFYNNEISEKSEIFDDQFSVERPDGSNFTLKIRSTKLEDSAMYFCASRGDNQPQHFGDGTRLSIL.